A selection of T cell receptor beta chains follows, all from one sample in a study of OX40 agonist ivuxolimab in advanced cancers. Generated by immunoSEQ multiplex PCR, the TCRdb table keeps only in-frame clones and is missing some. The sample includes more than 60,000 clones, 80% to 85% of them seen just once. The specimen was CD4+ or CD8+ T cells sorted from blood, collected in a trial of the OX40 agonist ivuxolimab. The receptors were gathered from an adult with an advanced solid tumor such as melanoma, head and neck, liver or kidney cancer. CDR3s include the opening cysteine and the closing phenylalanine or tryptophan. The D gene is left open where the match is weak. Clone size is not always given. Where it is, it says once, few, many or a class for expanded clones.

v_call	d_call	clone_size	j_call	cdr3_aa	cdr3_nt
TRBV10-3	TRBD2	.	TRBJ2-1	CATSQREGLNEQFF	TGTGCCACCTCCCAGCGGGAGGGCCTCAATGAGCAGTTCTTC
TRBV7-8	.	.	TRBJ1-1	CASSLDPGVMNTEAFF	TGTGCCAGCAGCTTAGATCCAGGGGTTATGAACACTGAAGCTTTCTTT
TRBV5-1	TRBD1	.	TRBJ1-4	CASSLTGGFGEKLFF	TGCGCCAGCAGCTTAACAGGGGGCTTCGGTGAAAAACTGTTTTTT
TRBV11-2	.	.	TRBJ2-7	CASSLATYYEQYF	TGTGCCAGCAGCTTAGCGACCTACTACGAGCAGTACTTC
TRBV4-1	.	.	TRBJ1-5	CASSQDEGPFNQPQHF	TGCGCCAGCAGCCAAGATGAGGGGCCTTTTAATCAGCCCCAGCATTTT
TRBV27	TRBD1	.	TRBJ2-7	CASSPTAGGSSYEQYF	TGTGCCAGCAGCCCTACCGCAGGGGGTAGCTCCTACGAGCAGTACTTC
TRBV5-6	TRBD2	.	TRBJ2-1	CASSRRDYNNEQFF	TGTGCCAGCAGCCGACGGGACTACAACAATGAGCAGTTCTTC
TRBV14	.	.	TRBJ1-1	CASSQGLLPTTEAFF	TGTGCCAGCAGCCAGGGACTTCTCCCAACCACTGAAGCTTTCTTT
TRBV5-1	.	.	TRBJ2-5	CASSLGRTQETQYF	TGCGCCAGCAGCTTGGGTAGAACTCAAGAGACCCAGTACTTC
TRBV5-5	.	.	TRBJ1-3	CASTPVGASGNTIYF	TGTGCCAGCACCCCTGTTGGGGCCTCTGGAAACACCATATATTTT
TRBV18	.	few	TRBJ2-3	CASSESTDTQYF	TGTGCCAGCTCCGAGTCCACAGATACGCAGTATTTT
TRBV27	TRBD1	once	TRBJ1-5	CASSLAYPSAGGQPQHF	TGTGCCAGCAGTTTAGCCTACCCCTCCGCAGGGGGTCAGCCCCAGCATTTT
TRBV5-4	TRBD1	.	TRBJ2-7	CASSLVRGPGEQYF	TGTGCCAGCAGCTTGGTCAGGGGGCCAGGAGAGCAGTACTTC
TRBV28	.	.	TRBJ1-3	CASSRRWKDNSGNTIYF	TGTGCCAGCAGCCGCCGCTGGAAGGATAACTCTGGAAACACCATATATTTT
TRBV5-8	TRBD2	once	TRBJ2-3	CASSPGLAAFYTDTQYF	TGTGCCAGCAGCCCGGGACTAGCGGCATTTTACACAGATACGCAGTATTTT
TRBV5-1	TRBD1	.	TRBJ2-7	CASSPDRVDEQYF	TGCGCCAGCAGCCCGGACAGGGTCGACGAGCAGTACTTC
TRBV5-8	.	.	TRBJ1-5	CASSLIFIQPQHF	TGTGCCAGCAGCTTGATCTTCATACAGCCCCAGCATTTT
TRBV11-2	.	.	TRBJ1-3	CASSLTDRDTIYF	TGTGCCAGCAGCTTAACAGACCGCGACACCATATATTTT
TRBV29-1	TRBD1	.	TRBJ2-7	CSVGQSYEQYF	TGCAGCGTGGGACAGTCCTACGAGCAGTACTTC
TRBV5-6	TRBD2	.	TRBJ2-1	CASSLSLAAYNEQFF	TGTGCCAGCAGCTTGAGCCTAGCGGCATACAATGAGCAGTTCTTC
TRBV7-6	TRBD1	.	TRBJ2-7	CASSLVRGQGYEQYF	TGTGCCAGCAGCTTAGTTAGAGGACAGGGCTACGAGCAGTACTTC
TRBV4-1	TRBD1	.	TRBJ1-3	CASSQDLGGKGSGNTIYF	TGCGCCAGCAGCCAAGATCTAGGGGGCAAGGGTTCTGGAAACACCATATATTTT
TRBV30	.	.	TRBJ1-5	CAWATQDSLPNQPQHF	TGTGCCTGGGCGACCCAAGACAGTTTGCCGAATCAGCCCCAGCATTTT
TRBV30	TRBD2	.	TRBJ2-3	CAWEREGDTQYF	TGTGCCTGGGAGCGGGAGGGAGATACGCAGTATTTT
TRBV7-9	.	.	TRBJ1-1	CASTLDGYGTEAFF	TGTGCCAGCACCCTAGACGGTTACGGGACTGAAGCTTTCTTT
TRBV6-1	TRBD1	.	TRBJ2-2	CASSARQGRSGELFF	TGTGCCAGCAGTGCAAGACAGGGCAGGTCCGGGGAGCTGTTTTTT
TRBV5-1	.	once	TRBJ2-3	CASSSGPSTDTQYF	TGCGCCAGCAGTTCGGGCCCTAGCACAGATACGCAGTATTTT
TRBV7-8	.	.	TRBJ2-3	CASSFVDTQYF	TGTGCCAGCAGCTTCGTAGATACGCAGTATTTT
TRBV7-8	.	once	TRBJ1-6	CASSLAALGSPLHF	TGTGCCAGCAGCTTAGCGGCTTTGGGCTCACCCCTCCACTTT
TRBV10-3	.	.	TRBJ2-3	CAISESRTDTQYF	TGTGCCATCAGTGAGTCAAGAACAGATACGCAGTATTTT
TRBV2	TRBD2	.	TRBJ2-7	CASSDLVAGGREQYF	TGTGCCAGCAGTGATCTGGTAGCGGGAGGGAGAGAGCAGTACTTC
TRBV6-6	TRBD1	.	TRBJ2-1	CASSYQGAVSRQFF	TGTGCCAGCAGCTATCAGGGGGCCGTATCGAGGCAGTTCTTC
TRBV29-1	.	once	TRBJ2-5	CSVEHGSAETQYF	TGCAGCGTTGAACACGGGAGCGCCGAGACCCAGTACTTC
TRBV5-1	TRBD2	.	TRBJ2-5	CASSPGVAGAQNQETQYF	TGCGCCAGCAGCCCCGGGGTAGCGGGAGCGCAGAACCAAGAGACCCAGTACTTC
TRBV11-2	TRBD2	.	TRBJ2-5	CASSPGRNAGGGQETQYF	TGTGCCAGCAGCCCAGGGAGGAATGCGGGAGGGGGCCAAGAGACCCAGTACTTC
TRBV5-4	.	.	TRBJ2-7	CASSFGRPGYEQYF	TGTGCCAGCAGCTTCGGGAGACCCGGCTACGAGCAGTACTTC
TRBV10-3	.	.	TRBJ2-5	CATHRGGGQETQYF	TGTGCCACCCACAGGGGAGGGGGGCAAGAGACCCAGTACTTC
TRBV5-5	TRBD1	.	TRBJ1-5	CASSLLDRENSNQPQHF	TGTGCCAGCAGCCTGCTGGACAGGGAAAATAGCAATCAGCCCCAGCATTTT
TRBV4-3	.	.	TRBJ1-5	CASSQARGGQPQHF	TGCGCCAGCAGCCAAGCGAGGGGAGGGCAGCCCCAGCATTTT
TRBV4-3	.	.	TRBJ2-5	CASSQEVPSYQETQYF	TGCGCCAGCAGCCAAGAGGTTCCCAGTTACCAAGAGACCCAGTACTTC